A single TCR beta chain is shown here with its context. Its antigen is currently unknown. The sample originates from a study of CD8 T cells in ankylosing spondylitis. Germline-derived CDR1 and CDR2 are SGHVS and FNYEAQ. This CDR3 is built from 14 residues. The ends lost 5 bases at V and 4 bases at J; junction bases unmatched: 5. Whole-study results and caveats: Disease-linked clones proved CD8+ and comparatively uncommon in peripheral blood. Among TCR beta sequences, a motif of roughly 8 highly homologous variants appeared characteristic of ankylosing spondylitis blood. The clones that were linked to disease were reported to be significantly enriched in matched synovial fluid samples from ankylosing spondylitis patients.

Making the TCR beta libraries involved quantitative 5'-RACE with molecular barcodes. TCRdb re-called the 5' RACE reads through MiXCR, storing one row per CDR3 protein. The profile covers under 170,000 distinct CDR3 sequences, with more than 40% appearing a single time and roughly 15% taken by the ten largest. Sequenced input: synovial fluid, either unsorted or a sorted T cell fraction (not recorded which). This receptor was identified in a male donor with ankylosing spondylitis. The V call is TRBV7-6, the J call TRBJ1-1, with TRBD1 matching 9 bases. In DNA, the CDR3 is TGTGCCAGCAGCCACCGGGACAGGGCCACTGAAGCTTTCTTT. Translating it yields CASSHRDRATEAFF. Supplemented by reference TRBV7-6 and TRBJ1-1, the full variable domain reads GAGVSQSPRYKVTKRGQDVALRCDPISGHVSLYWYRQALGQGPEFLTYFNYEAQQDKSGLPNDRFSAERPEGSISTLTIQRTEQRDSAMYRCASSHRDRATEAFFGQGTRLTVV.